The 21 T cell receptor beta chains below were found in one sample sequenced in a study of Ad26.COV2.S vaccination and SARS-CoV-2 variants. Described treatment: over 15 received Ad26.COV2.S at low or high dose, single or two shots; about 5 received placebo; per-sample allocation not given. Material that was analyzed had been drawn on day 63 after the first vaccine or placebo injection. Profiled with immunoSEQ multiplex PCR; TCRdb holds only in-frame clones, not every one. The table has some 340,000 clones, about 86% seen once. This material consisted of peripheral blood, taken in a trial of Ad26.COV2.S vaccine versus placebo. The receptors shown here come from a person aged 18 to 59 who received the Ad26.COV2.S COVID-19 vaccine or a placebo.

V usage is TRBV7-2 and J usage is TRBJ1-4; no firm D call. V gave up 1 base and J gave up 8 bases, with 8 bases separating them. The CDR3 spans 13 residues. Germline-derived CDR1 and CDR2 are SGHTA and FQGNSA. The CDR3 DNA reads TGTGCCAGCAGCTTAGTTAGGGAGGAAAAACTGTTTTTT. Its protein is CASSLVREEKLFF.

This chain connects TRBV18 to TRBJ1-1; D perhaps matches TRBD1 (5 bases). This CDR3 comprises 15 residues. From germline, CDR1 is KGHSH and CDR2 LQKENI. The ends were cut back, 2 bases at V and 4 bases at J, with 14 bases in the middle. The CDR3 DNA is TGTGCCAGCTCACCAGGGGCAGGATGGGGCACTGAAGCTTTCTTT. Its protein is CASSPGAGWGTEAFF.

The genes are TRBV5-6 and TRBJ2-7, with a weak D call TRBD1 (5 bases). Germline loops: CDR1 SGHDT, CDR2 YYEEEE. Between the trimmed V and J ends, which lost 0 bases and 2 bases, there was a span of 9 bases. The CDR3 sequence is 14 residues long. This chain's CDR3 is CASSLVRGTYEQYF. As DNA, the CDR3 is TGTGCCAGCAGCTTGGTAAGGGGCACCTACGAGCAGTACTTC.

V usage is TRBV28 and J usage is TRBJ1-2; weak D call: TRBD1 (6 bases). Germline V CDR1 and CDR2: MDHEN, SYDVKM. The CDR3 covers 15 residues. The ends were cut back, 1 base at V and 2 bases at J, with 11 bases in the middle. The CDR3 loop reads CASSLSAGENYGYTF. CDR3 nucleotide sequence: TGTGCCAGCAGTTTATCAGCAGGGGAGAACTATGGCTACACCTTC.

The V gene is TRBV11-2, the J gene TRBJ2-1; 12 bases map to TRBD2. The trim removed 5 bases at V and 15 bases at J, leaving 14 bases unmatched. This CDR3 contains 15 residues. Looked up from germline, CDR1 is SGHAT and CDR2 is FQNNGV. For the CDR3, the DNA is TGTGCCAGCAGCACGACTAGCGGGGGCCCATTCTCTCGGTTCTTC. Amino acids: CASSTTSGGPFSRFF.

DNA for the CDR3: TGTGCCAGCAGCTTACAAGGACAGGTGGACTATGGCTACACCTTC. Translation: CASSLQGQVDYGYTF. V gene TRBV7-2 combines with J gene TRBJ1-2, with 7 nucleotides matching TRBD1. The J segment lost 3 bases and the V segment lost 2 bases, leaving 6 bases of the junction unmatched. The germline V gene encodes CDR1 SGHTA and CDR2 FQGNSA. CDR3 length: 15 residues. Full variable domain (rest looked up from reference TRBV7-2 and TRBJ1-2): GAGVSQSPSNKVTEKGKDVELRCDPISGHTALYWYRQSLGQGLEFLIYFQGNSAPDKSGLPSDRFSAERTGGSVSTLTIQRTQQEDSAVYLCASSLQGQVDYGYTFGSGTRLTVV.

This rearrangement joins TRBV20-1 to TRBJ1-2, with a tentative D call TRBD1 (6 bases). The CDR3 consists of 15 residues. CDR1 is DFQATT and CDR2 is SNEGSKA in the germline V gene (reference sequence). The V and J ends lost 3 bases and 0 bases respectively, with 14 bases between them. The CDR3 DNA reads as TGCAGTGCTAGTGGGGCAGGGGCAGCTAACTATGGCTACACCTTC. Its translation: CSASGAGAANYGYTF.

This rearrangement joins TRBV10-2 to TRBJ2-7, with D unresolved. The CDR3 loop spans 15 amino acids. Germline CDR1 and CDR2: WSHSY and SAAADI. Between the trimmed V and J ends, which lost 2 bases and 4 bases, there was a span of 15 bases. The CDR3 loop is CASSEKSKSEYEQYF. The CDR3 DNA sequence: TGCGCCAGCAGTGAGAAGAGTAAGAGTGAGTACGAGCAGTACTTC.

This clone was recorded a few times. The rearrangement joins TRBV4-2 to TRBJ1-1; no definite D call. Trimming shortened V by 1 base and J by 5 bases, and 8 bases separated the two germline ends. This CDR3 comprises 13 residues. Germline CDR1 and CDR2: LGHNA and YNFKEQ. The CDR3 region is CASSQGGMTEAFF. The CDR3, as DNA: TGTGCCAGCAGCCAAGGCGGTATGACTGAAGCTTTCTTT.

The chain carries TRBV19 and TRBJ2-7; D may be TRBD1 (5 bases). V was trimmed by 3 bases and J by 1 base, leaving 13 bases between them. The CDR3 extends over 15 amino acids. CDR1 and CDR2 (germline): LNHDA, SQIVND (reference sequence). The CDR3 sequence is CASSIATVGSYEQYF. CDR3 bases: TGTGCCAGTAGTATCGCGACAGTCGGATCCTACGAGCAGTACTTC.

Comment on this clone: The same CDR3 can be traced to other DNA sequences in this sample. This chain links TRBV18 with TRBJ2-5; D may be TRBD1 or TRBD2 (5 bases each). Per germline, CDR1 KGHSH and CDR2 LQKENI. The CDR3 has 12 amino acids. V was trimmed by 3 bases and J by 4 bases, leaving 6 bases between them. For the CDR3, the DNA is TGTGCCAGCTCACCTGGGGGAGAGACCCAGTACTTC. This codes for CASSPGGETQYF.

The V call is TRBV12-5, the J call TRBJ2-5; 9 bases align to TRBD1. V lost 2 bases, J lost 2 bases, and 12 bases stayed unmatched. Germline V lookup: CDR1 LGHNT, CDR2 FRNRAP. This CDR3 is 18 amino acids long. The CDR3 sequence: CASGLTTPGTGFQETQYF. DNA of the CDR3: TGTGCTAGTGGTTTGACTACTCCCGGGACAGGGTTTCAAGAGACCCAGTACTTC.

This sequence joins TRBV9 and TRBJ2-2; D remains ambiguous. The CDR3 runs 15 residues. Per germline, CDR1 SGDLS and CDR2 YYNGEE. The V gene lost 2 bases and the J gene lost 2 bases, with 10 bases spanning the gap. CDR3 nucleotides: TGTGCCAGCAGCGTCTTTGGAGTAAACACCGGGGAGCTGTTTTTT. This codes for CASSVFGVNTGELFF.

The chain uses TRBV6-5 and TRBJ1-4; possibly TRBD1 for D (5 bases). V was cut by 5 bases and J by 0 bases, with 10 bases left in between. Germline loops: CDR1 MNHEY, CDR2 SVGAGI. There are 15 residues in the CDR3. Written as DNA, the CDR3 is TGTGCCAGCAGTAACTACAGGACAACTAATGAAAAACTGTTTTTT. This sequence encodes CASSNYRTTNEKLFF.

The rearrangement joins TRBV5-1 to TRBJ1-1; 8 nucleotides match TRBD1. The CDR3 consists of 16 residues. The V gene's germline CDR1 is SGHRS and CDR2 YFSETQ. The V segment lost 1 base and the J segment 3 bases; nucleotides outside the gene matches: 8. CDR3 DNA sequence: TGCGCCAGCAGCTTGATCCCCGGGACAGGATACACTGAAGCTTTCTTT. Amino acids: CASSLIPGTGYTEAFF.

The V gene is TRBV2, the J gene TRBJ2-5; the D is unclear. Trimming removed 0 bases from V and 5 bases from J, with 1 base in between. The CDR3 sequence is 11 residues long. Per the germline V gene, CDR1 is SNHLY and CDR2 is FYNNEI. The DNA of the CDR3 is TGTGCCAGCAGTGAAGCTGAGACCCAGTACTTC. Translating gives CASSEAETQYF.

J is TRBJ2-2 and V is TRBV7-6; 9 nucleotides line up with TRBD1. Trimming cost V 5 bases and J 5 bases; bases outside gene matches: 3. The CDR3 covers 14 residues. Germline CDR1 SGHVS, CDR2 FNYEAQ. The CDR3 coding sequence is TGTGCCAGCAGCATAGGGACAGGGACCGGGGAGCTGTTTTTT. Translating it yields CASSIGTGTGELFF.

This clone has only a few counts. This chain connects TRBV4-1 to TRBJ1-2, with 8 bases aligning to TRBD1. Losses at the gene ends were 4 bases for V and 5 bases for J; bases not matched to a gene: 15. The CDR3 covers 17 residues. Germline V gene sequence: CDR1 MGHRA, CDR2 YSYEKL. CDR3 protein: CASSLRTGLQGEYGYTF. CDR3 DNA sequence: TGCGCCAGCAGCCTAAGAACCGGGCTACAGGGGGAATATGGCTACACCTTC.

The sample holds one count of this clone. This rearrangement joins TRBV7-8 to TRBJ1-1, with D tentatively TRBD1 (5 bases). Trimming stripped 4 bases from V and 5 bases from J, with 14 bases between. Germline V gives CDR1 SGHVS, CDR2 FQNEAQ. The CDR3 spans 14 residues. CDR3 sequence: CASSSQRGVTEAFF. The CDR3 nucleotides read TGTGCCAGCAGCTCACAGCGGGGGGTTACTGAAGCTTTCTTT.

V and J are TRBV15 and TRBJ1-4; D is undetermined. Germline CDR1 and CDR2: LNHNV and YYDKDF (reference sequence). The CDR3 sequence is 13 residues long. The ends were cut back, 0 bases at V and 7 bases at J, with 6 bases in the middle. DNA of the CDR3: TGTGCCACCAGCAGAGATCTGGGTGAAAAACTGTTTTTT. It specifies CATSRDLGEKLFF.

The V and J genes are TRBV9 and TRBJ1-6; perhaps TRBD1 as D (5 bases). Deletions cut 4 bases from V and 0 bases from J, with 11 bases between. Per the germline V gene, CDR1 is SGDLS and CDR2 is YYNGEE. This CDR3 comprises 16 residues. The CDR3 DNA follows: TGTGCCAGCAGCCAAGGGGCAGACTCCTATAATTCACCCCTCCACTTT. Its protein is CASSQGADSYNSPLHF.